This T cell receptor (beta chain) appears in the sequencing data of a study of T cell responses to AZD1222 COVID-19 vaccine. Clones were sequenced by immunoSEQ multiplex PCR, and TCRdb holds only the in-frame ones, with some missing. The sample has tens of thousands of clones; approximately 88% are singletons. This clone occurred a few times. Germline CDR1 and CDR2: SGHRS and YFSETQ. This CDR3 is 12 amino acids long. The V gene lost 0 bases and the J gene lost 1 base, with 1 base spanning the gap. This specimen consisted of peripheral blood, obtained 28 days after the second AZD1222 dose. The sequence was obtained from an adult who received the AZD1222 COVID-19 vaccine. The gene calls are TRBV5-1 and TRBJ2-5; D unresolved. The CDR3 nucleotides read TGCGCCAGCAGCTTGGCCCAAGAGACCCAGTACTTC. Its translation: CASSLAQETQYF.